The entry below gives a single T cell receptor (beta chain) sequence along with its context. No antigen is known for it. The data belong to a study of T cell responses to AZD1222 COVID-19 vaccine. General study results and limits: Only five or six AZD1222 recipients tested seropositive at baseline. Per reports, nearly half of all spike-specific TCRs target regions that are unmutated in variants.

Clones were sequenced by immunoSEQ multiplex PCR, and TCRdb holds only the in-frame ones, with some missing. This sample has under 130,000 clones, with about 93% found just once. This CDR3 comprises 15 residues. The V end lost 2 bases, the J end lost 1 base, and 12 bases lay between the germline ends. Germline V lookup: CDR1 SGHAT, CDR2 FQNNGV. The source material was peripheral blood, sampled on day 0 of AZD1222 vaccination. This receptor was identified in an adult in good health. The V gene is TRBV11-2, the J gene TRBJ2-7, with D tentatively TRBD2 (6 bases). This CDR3 is CASSLKPGLSYEQYF. The DNA for the CDR3 is TGTGCCAGCAGCTTAAAACCGGGACTTTCCTACGAGCAGTACTTC.